Sequencing of this T cell receptor (beta chain) was carried out in a study of T cell repertoires in cytomegalovirus infection. Trimming cost V 4 bases and J 13 bases; bases outside gene matches: 13. CDR1 MDHEN and CDR2 SYDVKM come from the germline V gene. This CDR3 is 14 amino acids long. TCRdb re-derived calls from the reads in MiXCR, one entry per CDR3 protein. The repertoire has roughly 68,000 distinct CDR3 sequences, approximately 24% of them found once; the top ten carry under 85%. A word on this clonotype: The antigen is unknown.

Sequencing used PBMCs, sequenced either directly or after in vitro stimulation (not recorded which). The chain couples TRBV28 to TRBJ1-2; TRBD1 matches 9 bases. The clonotype originates from a human donor in good health (CMV status not recorded). Some clones in this sample may be carry-over from other donors' samples. Here the CDR3 reads CASSYGGTGTGTTF. DNA of the CDR3: TGTGCCAGCAGTTACGGGGGGACAGGGACCGGGACCACCTTC.